This T cell receptor beta chain emerged from a study of T cell responses to AZD1222 COVID-19 vaccine (dated by TCRdb to 2020 to 2023). A note on the overall study: AZD1222 recipients given second doses at about 4 weeks or at about 12 weeks were pooled, since spike-specific TCR depth and breadth were not found to differ between the two schedules. TCR sequencing was performed for roughly 240 trial participants, of whom around 200 were given two doses of AZD1222 and around 26 were given two doses of MenACWY control vaccine. Trial participants were enrolled by age into subgroups of 18-55, 56-69 and 70-plus years, and around 150, 28 and 57 TCR-sequenced participants, respectively, were included in these subgroups.

Overall study outcomes, separate from this receptor: After two AZD1222 doses, spike-specific TCR breadth and depth were significantly higher than at day 0 and than in MenACWY recipients. Conclusions about previously exposed vaccinees are limited, since just five or six AZD1222 recipients were seropositive for SARS-CoV-2 at baseline. Most participants were white British and females outnumbered males, and the authors suggested that clonal diversity may have been underestimated. In the small 56-69-year group, the increase in depth fell short of significance, most likely because of low power. Nearly half of unique spike-specific TCRs reportedly recognized epitopes outside regions mutated in the B.1.351 and B.1.1.7 variants. Vaccine-associated CD4 TCRs spanned the whole spike protein, with dominant responses in regions 160-218 and 743-854. Because no samples from the day 14 peak response were available, repertoires could be characterized only after the peak T cell response.

The CDR3 regions of human TCRbeta chains were analyzed by immunosequencing. As for how the authors treated the data: Repertoire TCRs were matched against a reference library of SARS-CoV-2-specific TCRs generated with the MIRA antigen-specificity platform. Breadth was defined as the fraction of unique TCRs that were SARS-CoV-2-associated, and depth was defined as the fraction of total T cells that were SARS-CoV-2-associated. Using the MIRA data, every spike-specific TCR was mapped to the spike region that the TCR reacted to and assigned to either a CD4 or a CD8 class. Log10-transformed breadth and depth values were compared by one-way ANOVA with Sidak's multiple comparisons tests. Not all clones reach the TCRdb copy of this immuneACCESS table, which keeps in-frame sequences only. Checked studies attribute under half of the gap to unresolved V genes and leave the rest unexplained. The V and J calls and clone size were taken over from that table, and D and trimming were inferred from the DNA. The sample table contains approximately 120,000 clones; only one count was recorded for approximately 89% of them. Roughly 4.7% of the sample is held by the ten biggest clonotypes.

Sample time point, as interpreted from the label and publication: baseline before first vaccination. The vaccinee samples were drawn from two UK trials, COV001 and COV002, one of which was a single-blind randomized controlled phase 2/3 trial testing AZD1222 (ChAdOx1 nCoV-19) in healthy adults. For TCRbeta chain sequencing, PBMC samples from trial participants were taken at day 0 and at day 28 after the second dose. A word on this clone: The clone's antigen remains unknown. No per-base quality is available; no much larger clone lies one base away.

Relative to germline, V is 5 bases shorter and J is 3 bases shorter, with 11 bases between their ends. The CDR3 sequence holds 14 residues, the cysteine and phenylalanine included. Left in the record is the CDR3 DNA by itself, 42 bases read in frame from the first base. The germline V gene (reference sequence) provides CDR1 SEHNR and CDR2 FQNEAQ. Recombination linked TRBV7-9 to TRBJ1-5, with no confidently assigned D gene. The sequenced sample was peripheral blood, obtained on day 0 of AZD1222 vaccination. The origin of this receptor is an adult in good health. The nucleotide sequence is given as TGTGCCAGCAGCCCCGGACGGAACAATCAGCCCCAGCATTTT. The resulting protein is CASSPGRNNQPQHF.